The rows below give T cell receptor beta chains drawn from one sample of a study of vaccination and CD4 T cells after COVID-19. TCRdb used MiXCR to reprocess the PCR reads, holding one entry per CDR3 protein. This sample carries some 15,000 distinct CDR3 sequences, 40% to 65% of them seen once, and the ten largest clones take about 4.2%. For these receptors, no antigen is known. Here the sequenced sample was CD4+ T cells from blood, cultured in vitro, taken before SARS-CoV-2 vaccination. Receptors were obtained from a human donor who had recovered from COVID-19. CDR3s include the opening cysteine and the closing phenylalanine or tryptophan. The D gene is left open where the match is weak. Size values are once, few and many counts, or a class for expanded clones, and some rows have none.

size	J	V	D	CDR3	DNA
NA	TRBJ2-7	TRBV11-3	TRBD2	CASSRLAGPEQYF	TGTGCCAGCAGCCGGTTAGCGGGCCCCGAGCAGTACTTC
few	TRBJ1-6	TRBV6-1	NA	CAIGGASGSPLHF	TGTGCCATAGGCGGGGCCTCGGGTTCACCCCTCCACTTT
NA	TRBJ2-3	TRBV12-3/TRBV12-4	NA	CASRAQGGTDTQYF	TGTGCCAGCAGGGCACAGGGAGGCACAGATACGCAGTATTTT
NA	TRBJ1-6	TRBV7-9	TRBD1	CASSRGQGSPLHF	TGTGCCAGCAGCCGGGGACAGGGTTCACCCCTCCACTTT
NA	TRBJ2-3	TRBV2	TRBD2	CAAGLAGSTDTQYF	TGTGCCGCCGGGCTAGCGGGAAGCACAGATACGCAGTATTTT
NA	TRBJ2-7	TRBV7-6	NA	CASSLEAGSYEQYF	TGTGCCAGCAGCTTAGAGGCCGGTTCCTACGAGCAGTACTTC
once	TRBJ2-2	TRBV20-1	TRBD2	CSARWVAGTNTGELFF	TGCAGTGCCCGATGGGTAGCGGGGACCAACACCGGGGAGCTGTTTTTT
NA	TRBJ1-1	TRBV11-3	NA	CASSEGRGWPEAFF	TGTGCCAGCAGCGAGGGGAGGGGATGGCCTGAAGCTTTCTTT
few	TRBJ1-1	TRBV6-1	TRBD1	CASSDRDRGGEFF	TGTGCCAGCAGTGACCGGGACAGGGGAGGGGAATTCTTT
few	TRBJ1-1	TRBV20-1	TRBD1	CSARGRGDRGRTEAFF	TGCAGTGCTAGAGGAAGAGGAGACAGGGGGCGCACTGAAGCTTTCTTT
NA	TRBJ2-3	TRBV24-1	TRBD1	CATSNQGTVTDTQYF	TGTGCCACCAGTAATCAGGGGACAGTCACAGATACGCAGTATTTT
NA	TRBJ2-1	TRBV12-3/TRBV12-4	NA	CASSPGTEQFF	TGTGCCAGCAGTCCGGGGACAGAGCAGTTCTTC
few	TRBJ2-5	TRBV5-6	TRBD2	CASSLSASGETQYF	TGTGCCAGCAGCTTGTCGGCTAGCGGGGAGACCCAGTACTTC
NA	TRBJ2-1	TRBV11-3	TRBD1	CASSPGTGGNNEQFF	TGTGCCAGCAGCCCCGGGACAGGGGGAAACAATGAGCAGTTCTTC
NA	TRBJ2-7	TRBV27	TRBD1	CASSLHRGDSPYEQYF	TGTGCCAGCAGTTTGCACAGGGGGGACTCGCCCTACGAGCAGTACTTC
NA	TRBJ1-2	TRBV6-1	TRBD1	CASRPTGENYGYTF	TGTGCCAGCAGGCCGACAGGGGAAAACTATGGCTACACCTTC
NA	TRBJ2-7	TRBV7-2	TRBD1	CASSQDGGQAYEQYF	TGTGCCAGCAGCCAAGATGGGGGACAGGCCTACGAGCAGTACTTC
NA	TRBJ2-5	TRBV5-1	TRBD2	CASSDSGGASWETQYF	TGCGCCAGCAGCGATAGCGGGGGGGCAAGCTGGGAGACCCAGTACTTC
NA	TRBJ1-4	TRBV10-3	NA	CAIKGPDEKLFF	TGTGCCATCAAGGGGCCGGATGAAAAACTGTTTTTT
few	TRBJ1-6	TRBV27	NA	CASSLQDSGNSPLHF	TGTGCCAGCAGTTTACAGGACAGTGGAAATTCACCCCTCCACTTT
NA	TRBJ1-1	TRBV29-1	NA	CSVGQGRTEAFF	TGCAGCGTTGGTCAGGGGCGCACTGAAGCTTTCTTT
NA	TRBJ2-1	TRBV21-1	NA	CASSGVSQSSYNEQFF	TGTGCCAGCAGTGGGGTCAGCCAAAGCTCCTACAATGAGCAGTTCTTC
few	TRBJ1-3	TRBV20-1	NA	CSARPPGTSFPFSGNTIYF	TGCAGTGCTAGACCCCCTGGGACCTCTTTCCCCTTCTCTGGAAACACCATATATTTT
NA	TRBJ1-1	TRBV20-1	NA	CSARGPGVAFF	TGCAGTGCTAGGGGGCCGGGAGTAGCTTTCTTT
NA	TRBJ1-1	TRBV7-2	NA	CASSLVGRVNTEAFF	TGTGCCAGCAGCTTAGTGGGACGGGTGAACACTGAAGCTTTCTTT
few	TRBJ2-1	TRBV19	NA	CASSQRLGEQFF	TGTGCCAGTAGCCAGCGGCTCGGTGAGCAGTTCTTC